This record concerns one T cell receptor beta chain sequence. Its cognate antigen is unknown. This specimen comes from a study of shared clonotypes between healthy human individuals. Turning to the study itself: Researchers drew samples from a couple of women and a few men aged 18 to 49.

The run depth of the assay was deep. Several immunoSEQ plates held equal portions of the genomic DNA taken from each subset. TCRdb's table, derived via immunoSEQ multiplex PCR, lists solely in-frame clones and lacks some. The sample contains 700,000 or so clones, about two thirds of which appear only once. The study's findings and limits: When compared with the clonotypes that were shared by all four sorted-subset donors, the non-shared clonotypes turned out to have lower generation probabilities.

Sequencing was done on a sample of memory CD4+ T cells sorted from blood. Noted subset: CD45RA-negative fraction. The sequence derives from a woman in her 30s in good health.

The CDR3 spells CASNLRGVPQPQHF. The DNA for the CDR3 is TGTGCCAGTAACCTCCGCGGGGTACCTCAGCCCCAGCATTTT. The rearrangement joins TRBV19 to TRBJ1-5; D is undetermined. CDR3 length: 14 residues. CDR1 and CDR2 from the germline V gene are LNHDA and SQIVND (reference sequence). Trimming took off 7 bases at V and 6 bases at J, with 16 bases between the two ends.